The TCR beta chain under discussion was sequenced for a study of shared clonotypes between healthy human individuals. As originally analysed: ImmunoSEQ gave junction-only sequences without quality scores, so filtering differed. Generated by immunoSEQ multiplex PCR, the TCRdb table keeps only in-frame clones and is missing some. V, J and clone size derive from that table, while D and trimming were established from the DNA sequence. The sample shows about 1,500,000 clones, roughly 95% of them seen only once. The CDR3 spans 16 residues. The V end was cut by 3 bases, the J end by 3 bases, with 18 bases between. Per the germline V gene, CDR1 is LNHDA and CDR2 is SQIVND (reference sequence). A note on this clone: Its antigen is currently unknown.

Findings and caveats of the study: Measured sharing among donors was expected to vary with sequencing depth.

The sample taken for sequencing was naive CD4+ T cells sorted from blood. Regarding subset: CD45RA+ positively selected. The TCR comes from a man younger than 40 in good health. The rearrangement uses TRBV19 and TRBJ2-7, with D perhaps TRBD1 or TRBD2 (5 bases each). The CDR3 loop is CASSIRVRDGNYEQYF. The CDR3 nucleotides are TGTGCCAGTAGTATTAGGGTTAGGGACGGAAACTACGAGCAGTACTTC.